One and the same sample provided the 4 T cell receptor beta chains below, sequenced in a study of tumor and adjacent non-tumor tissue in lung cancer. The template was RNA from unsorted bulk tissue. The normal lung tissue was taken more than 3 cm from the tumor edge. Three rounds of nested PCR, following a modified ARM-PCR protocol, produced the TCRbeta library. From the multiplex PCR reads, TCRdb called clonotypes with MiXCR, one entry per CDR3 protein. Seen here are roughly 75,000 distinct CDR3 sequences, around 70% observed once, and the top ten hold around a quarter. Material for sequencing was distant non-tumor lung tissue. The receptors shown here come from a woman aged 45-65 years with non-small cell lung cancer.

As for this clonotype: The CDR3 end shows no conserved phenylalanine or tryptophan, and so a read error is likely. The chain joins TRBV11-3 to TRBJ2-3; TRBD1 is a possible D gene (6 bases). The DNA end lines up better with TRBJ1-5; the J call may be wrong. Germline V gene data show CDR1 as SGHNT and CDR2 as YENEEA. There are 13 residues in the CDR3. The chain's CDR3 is CVSSTRGTDTQHI. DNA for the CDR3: TGTGTCAGCAGCACCAGGGGTACAGATACGCAGCATATT.

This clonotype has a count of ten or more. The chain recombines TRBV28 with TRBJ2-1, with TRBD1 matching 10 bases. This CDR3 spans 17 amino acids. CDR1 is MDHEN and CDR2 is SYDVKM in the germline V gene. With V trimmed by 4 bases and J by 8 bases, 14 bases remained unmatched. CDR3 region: CASSSLLLGQGDDEQFF. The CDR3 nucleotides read TGTGCCAGCAGTTCCCTGCTTTTAGGACAGGGGGACGATGAGCAGTTCTTC.

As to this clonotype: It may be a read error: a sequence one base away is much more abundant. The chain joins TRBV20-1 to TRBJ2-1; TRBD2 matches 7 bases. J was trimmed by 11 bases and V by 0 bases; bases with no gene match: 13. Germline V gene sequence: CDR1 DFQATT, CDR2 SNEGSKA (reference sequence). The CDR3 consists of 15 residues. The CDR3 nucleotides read TGCAGTGCTAGAGATCTCACGGGAGGTGGAAATCAGCAGTTCTTC. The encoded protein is CSARDLTGGGNQQFF.

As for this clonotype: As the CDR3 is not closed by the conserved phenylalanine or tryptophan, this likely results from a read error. The CDR3 DNA reads as TGTGCCAGCAGTGCCAGACTAGTTTGGAACAATGAGCAGTTCCTC. Translation gives CASSARLVWNNEQFL. The chain is built from TRBV6-1 and TRBJ2-1; possible D gene TRBD2, 6 bases. The CDR3 has 15 residues. Deletions cut 4 bases from V and 5 bases from J, with 15 bases between. CDR1 is MNHNS and CDR2 is SASEGT in the germline V gene.